This TCR beta chain comes out of a study of T-cell reconstitution after alpha-beta-depleted transplantation in children. As regards this clonotype: What it binds is not known.

Overall study results and limits: Surviving recipient T cells and thymic progenitors accounted for the high day-60 TCRbeta diversity observed in some patients. Hyperexpanded clones declined; after one year, newly produced T cells mostly supplied diversity. Expanded graft clones numbering several hundred reportedly gave rise to alpha-beta T cells about two months after transplant.

This CDR3 contains 14 residues. V was trimmed by 2 bases and J by 4 bases, leaving 13 bases between them. The germline CDR1 and CDR2 sequences are SGHKS and YYEKEE (reference sequence). Unique molecular identifiers tagged the TCRbeta library. Each CDR3 protein is one row after TCRdb ran MiXCR on the PCR reads. This table holds 350,000 to 500,000 distinct CDR3 sequences, 43% found once. The starting material was PBMCs, obtained before TCRalphabeta/CD19-depleted stem cell transplant. The genes are TRBV5-5 and TRBJ2-7; a possible D gene is TRBD2 (7 bases). The TCR was taken from a girl aged 2 to 9 with aplastic anemia, due to receive a stem cell transplant. CDR3 DNA sequence: TGTGCCAGCAGCTTTGTACAGGGAGGGTACGAGCAGTACTTC. Its translation: CASSFVQGGYEQYF.